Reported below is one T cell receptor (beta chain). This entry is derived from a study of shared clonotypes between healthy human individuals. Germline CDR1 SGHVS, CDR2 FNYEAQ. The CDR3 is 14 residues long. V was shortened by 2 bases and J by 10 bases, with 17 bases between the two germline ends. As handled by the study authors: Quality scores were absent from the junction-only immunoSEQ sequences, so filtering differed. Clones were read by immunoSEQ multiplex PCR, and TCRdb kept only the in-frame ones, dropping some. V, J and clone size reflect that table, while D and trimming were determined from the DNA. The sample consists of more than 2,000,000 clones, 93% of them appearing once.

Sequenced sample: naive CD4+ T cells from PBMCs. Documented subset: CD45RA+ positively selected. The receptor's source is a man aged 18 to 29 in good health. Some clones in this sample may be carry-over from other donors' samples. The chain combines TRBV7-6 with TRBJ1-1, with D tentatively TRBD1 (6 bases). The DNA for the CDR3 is TGTGCCAGCAGCTTACCTACTACAGGGTTGGTAGCTTTCTTT. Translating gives CASSLPTTGLVAFF. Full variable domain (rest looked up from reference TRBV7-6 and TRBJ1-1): GAGVSQSPRYKVTKRGQDVALRCDPISGHVSLYWYRQALGQGPEFLTYFNYEAQQDKSGLPNDRFSAERPEGSISTLTIQRTEQRDSAMYRCASSLPTTGLVAFFGQGTRLTVV.